This T cell receptor beta chain was identified in a study of blood T cell repertoires in COVID-19. Across the study: COVID-19 samples from acute and convalescent phases originated in the United States, Italy and Spain.

Trimming shortened V by 5 bases and J by 9 bases, and 14 bases separated the two germline ends. The germline V gene has CDR1 LNHDA and CDR2 SQIVND (reference sequence). The CDR3 is made up of 12 amino acids. TCRdb keeps only in-frame clones here, not all; method: immunoSEQ multiplex PCR. This sample carries some 90,000 clones, approximately 87% of them seen once, and the ten largest clones take approximately 10%. The chain joins TRBV19 to TRBJ2-7, with D hard to call. The source is a human donor in a cohort sampled during active COVID-19. Sequenced input: peripheral blood. CDR3 sequence reads: CASSPIGQPQYF. CDR3 DNA: TGTGCCAGTAGTCCTATTGGGCAGCCGCAGTACTTC.